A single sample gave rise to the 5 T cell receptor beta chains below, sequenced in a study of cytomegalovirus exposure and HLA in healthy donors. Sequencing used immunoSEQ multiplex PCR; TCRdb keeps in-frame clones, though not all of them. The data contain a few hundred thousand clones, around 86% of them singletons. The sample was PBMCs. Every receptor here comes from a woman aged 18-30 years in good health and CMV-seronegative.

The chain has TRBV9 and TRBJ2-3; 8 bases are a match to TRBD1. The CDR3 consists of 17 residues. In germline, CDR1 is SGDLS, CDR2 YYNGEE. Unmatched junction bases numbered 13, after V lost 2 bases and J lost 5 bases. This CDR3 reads CASSVDRGDFGRDTQYF. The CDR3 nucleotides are TGTGCCAGCAGCGTTGACAGGGGAGATTTCGGGCGAGATACGCAGTATTTT.

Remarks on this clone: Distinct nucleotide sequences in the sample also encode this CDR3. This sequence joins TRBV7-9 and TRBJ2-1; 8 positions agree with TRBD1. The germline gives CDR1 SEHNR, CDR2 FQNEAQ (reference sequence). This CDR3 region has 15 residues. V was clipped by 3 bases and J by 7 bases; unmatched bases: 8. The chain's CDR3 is CASSFGQGAANEQFF. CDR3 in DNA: TGTGCCAGCAGCTTCGGGCAGGGGGCTGCGAATGAGCAGTTCTTC. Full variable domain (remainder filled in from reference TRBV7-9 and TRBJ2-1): DTGVSQNPRHKITKRGQNVTFRCDPISEHNRLYWYRQTLGQGPEFLTYFQNEAQLEKSRLLSDRFSAERPKGSFSTLEIQRTEQGDSAMYLCASSFGQGAANEQFFGPGTRLTVL.

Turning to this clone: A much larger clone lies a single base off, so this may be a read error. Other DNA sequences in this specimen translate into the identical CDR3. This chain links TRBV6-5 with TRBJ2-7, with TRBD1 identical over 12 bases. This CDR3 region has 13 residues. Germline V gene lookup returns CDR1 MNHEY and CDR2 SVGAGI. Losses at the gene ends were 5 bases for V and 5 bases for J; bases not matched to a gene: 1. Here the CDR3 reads CASSRDRGHEQYF. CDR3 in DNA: TGTGCCAGCAGTCGGGACAGGGGGCACGAGCAGTACTTC.

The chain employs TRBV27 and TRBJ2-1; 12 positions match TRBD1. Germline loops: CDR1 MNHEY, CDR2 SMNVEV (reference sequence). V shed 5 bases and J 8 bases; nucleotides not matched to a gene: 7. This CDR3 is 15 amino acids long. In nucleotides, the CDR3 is TGTGCCAGCAGTCCGAGAGGGACAGGGGGCTATGAGCAGTTCTTC. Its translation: CASSPRGTGGYEQFF.

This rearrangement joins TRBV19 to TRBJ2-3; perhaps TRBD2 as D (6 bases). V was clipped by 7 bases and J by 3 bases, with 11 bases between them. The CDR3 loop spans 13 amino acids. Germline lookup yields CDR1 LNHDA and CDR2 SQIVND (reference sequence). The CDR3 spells CASTGDSTDTQYF. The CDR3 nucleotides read TGTGCCAGTACGGGGGATTCAACAGATACGCAGTATTTT. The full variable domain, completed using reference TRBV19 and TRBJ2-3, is DGGITQSPKYLFRKEGQNVTLSCEQNLNHDAMYWYRQDPGQGLRLIYYSQIVNDFQKGDIAEGYSVSREKKESFPLTVTSAQKNPTAFYLCASTGDSTDTQYFGPGTRLTVL.